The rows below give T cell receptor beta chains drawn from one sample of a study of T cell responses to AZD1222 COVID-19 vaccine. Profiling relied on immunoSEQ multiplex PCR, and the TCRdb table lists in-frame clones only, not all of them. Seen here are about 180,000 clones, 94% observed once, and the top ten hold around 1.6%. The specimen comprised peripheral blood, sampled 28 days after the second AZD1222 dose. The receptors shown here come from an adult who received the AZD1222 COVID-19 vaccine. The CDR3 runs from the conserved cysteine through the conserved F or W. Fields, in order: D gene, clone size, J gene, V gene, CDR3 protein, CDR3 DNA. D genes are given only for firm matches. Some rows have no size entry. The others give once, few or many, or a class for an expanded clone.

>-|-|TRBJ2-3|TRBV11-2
CASSEGGFSTDTQYF
TGTGCCAGCAGCGAAGGTGGATTTTCCACAGATACGCAGTATTTT
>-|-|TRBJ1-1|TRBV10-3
CAISEPPRTEAFF
TGTGCCATCAGTGAGCCCCCGCGCACTGAAGCTTTCTTT
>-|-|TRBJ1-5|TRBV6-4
CASSDPRQKETQPQHF
TGTGCCAGCAGTGACCCGAGACAGAAGGAGACTCAGCCCCAGCATTTT
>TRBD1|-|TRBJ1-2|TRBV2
CASTQNLGGQGYYGYTF
TGTGCCAGCACCCAGAACCTAGGGGGACAGGGGTACTATGGCTACACCTTC
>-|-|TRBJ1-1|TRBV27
CASSLRGAEAFF
TGTGCCAGCAGTTTGCGGGGGGCTGAAGCTTTCTTT
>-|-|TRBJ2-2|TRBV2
CASRRDITTGELFF
TGTGCCAGCAGACGGGACATAACTACCGGGGAGCTGTTTTTT
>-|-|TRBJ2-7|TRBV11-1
CASSPSPQGRGQYF
TGTGCCAGCAGCCCCTCACCCCAGGGGCGAGGGCAGTACTTC
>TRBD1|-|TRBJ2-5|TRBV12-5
CASGLRYRQGRKETQYF
TGTGCTAGTGGTTTGAGGTATCGACAGGGGAGAAAGGAGACCCAGTACTTC
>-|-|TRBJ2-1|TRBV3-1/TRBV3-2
CASSLIPWGYNEQFF
TGTGCCAGCAGCCTGATCCCCTGGGGCTACAATGAGCAGTTCTTC
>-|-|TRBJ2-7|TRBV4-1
CASSQRDGYEQYF
TGCGCCAGCAGCCAAAGGGACGGTTACGAGCAGTACTTC
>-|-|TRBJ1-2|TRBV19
CASSNGTNYGYTF
TGTGCCAGTAGTAACGGGACCAACTATGGCTACACCTTC
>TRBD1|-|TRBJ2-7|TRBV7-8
CASSLDRGNYEQYF
TGTGCCAGCAGCTTAGACAGGGGGAACTACGAGCAGTACTTC
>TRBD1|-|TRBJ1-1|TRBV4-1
CASSPTLGRGPFSTEAFF
TGCGCCAGCAGCCCGACCCTCGGCAGGGGGCCCTTCTCTACGGAAGCTTTCTTT
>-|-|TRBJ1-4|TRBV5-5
CASSLRGNTNEKLFF
TGTGCCAGCAGCTTGCGAGGGAACACTAATGAAAAACTGTTTTTT
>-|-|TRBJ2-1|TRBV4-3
CASSQSEILNEQFF
TGCGCCAGCAGCCAATCCGAAATTCTCAATGAGCAGTTCTTC
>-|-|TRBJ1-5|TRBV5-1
CASSLGQGDQPQHF
TGCGCCAGCAGCTTGGGGCAGGGCGACCAGCCCCAGCATTTT
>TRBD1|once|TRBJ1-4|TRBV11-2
CASSLGGTATNEKLFF
TGTGCCAGCAGCTTAGGTGGGACAGCAACTAATGAAAAACTGTTTTTT
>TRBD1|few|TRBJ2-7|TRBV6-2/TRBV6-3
CASSDRVGEQYF
TGTGCCAGCAGTGACAGGGTTGGCGAGCAGTACTTC
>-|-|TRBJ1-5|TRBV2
CASRGLQGNQPQHF
TGTGCCAGCAGGGGGCTTCAGGGGAATCAGCCCCAGCATTTT
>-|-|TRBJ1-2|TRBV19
CASRIGTSGYTF
TGTGCCAGTAGAATCGGTACCTCCGGCTACACCTTC
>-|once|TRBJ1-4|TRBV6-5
CATQAGRLNEKLFF
TGTGCCACCCAAGCGGGACGGCTTAATGAAAAACTGTTTTTT
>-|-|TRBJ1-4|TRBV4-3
CASSQELTTANEKLFF
TGCGCCAGCAGCCAAGAATTGACTACCGCTAATGAAAAACTGTTTTTT
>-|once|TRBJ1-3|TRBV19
CASSIGTSGNTIYF
TGTGCCAGTAGTATCGGCACCTCTGGAAACACCATATATTTT